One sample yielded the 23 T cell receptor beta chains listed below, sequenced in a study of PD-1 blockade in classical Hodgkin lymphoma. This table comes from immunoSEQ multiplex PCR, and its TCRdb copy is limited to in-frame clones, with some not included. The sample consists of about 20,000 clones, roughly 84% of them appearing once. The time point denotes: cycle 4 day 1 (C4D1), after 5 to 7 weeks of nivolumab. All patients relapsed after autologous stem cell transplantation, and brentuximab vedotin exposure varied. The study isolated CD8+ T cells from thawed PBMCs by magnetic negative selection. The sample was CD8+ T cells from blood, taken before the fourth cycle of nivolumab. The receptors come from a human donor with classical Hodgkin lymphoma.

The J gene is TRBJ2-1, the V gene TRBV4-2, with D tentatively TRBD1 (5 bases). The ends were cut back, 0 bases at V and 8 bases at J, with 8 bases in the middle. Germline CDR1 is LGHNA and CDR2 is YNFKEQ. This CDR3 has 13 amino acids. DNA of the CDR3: TGTGCCAGCAGCCAAGATAGGGGCTATGAGCAGTTCTTC. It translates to CASSQDRGYEQFF.

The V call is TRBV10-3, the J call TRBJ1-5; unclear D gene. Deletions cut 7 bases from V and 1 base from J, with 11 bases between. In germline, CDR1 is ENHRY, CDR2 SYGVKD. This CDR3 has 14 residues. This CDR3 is CAINWGGSNQPQHF. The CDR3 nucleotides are TGTGCCATCAATTGGGGTGGGAGCAATCAGCCCCAGCATTTT.

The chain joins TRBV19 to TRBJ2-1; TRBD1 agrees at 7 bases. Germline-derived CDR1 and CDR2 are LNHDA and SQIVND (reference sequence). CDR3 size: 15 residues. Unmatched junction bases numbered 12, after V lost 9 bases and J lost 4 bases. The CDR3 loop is CASRGEGQNYNEQFF. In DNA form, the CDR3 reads TGTGCCAGCAGGGGAGAGGGACAGAATTACAATGAGCAGTTCTTC.

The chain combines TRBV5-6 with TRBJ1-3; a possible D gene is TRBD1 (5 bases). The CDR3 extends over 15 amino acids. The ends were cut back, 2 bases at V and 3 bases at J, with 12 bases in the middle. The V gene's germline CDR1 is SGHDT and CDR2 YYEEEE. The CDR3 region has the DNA TGTGCCAGCAGCTTTTTTGGGGGTAGTGGAAACACCATATATTTT. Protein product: CASSFFGGSGNTIYF.

The CDR3 sequence: CASSEEEWSGTEAFF. In DNA form, the CDR3 reads TGTGCCAGCAGTGAAGAGGAGTGGTCAGGCACTGAAGCTTTCTTT. The genes are TRBV6-1 and TRBJ1-1; D gene unclear. V lost 1 base to trimming and J lost 4 bases, with 13 bases between them. The CDR3 is made up of 15 amino acids. Per germline, CDR1 MNHNS and CDR2 SASEGT.

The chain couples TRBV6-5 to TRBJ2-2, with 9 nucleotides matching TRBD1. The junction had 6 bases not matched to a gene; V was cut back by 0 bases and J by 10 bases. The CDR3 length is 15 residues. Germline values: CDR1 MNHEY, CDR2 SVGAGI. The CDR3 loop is CASSYSGTGTVELFF. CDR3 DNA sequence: TGTGCCAGCAGTTACTCCGGGACAGGGACAGTGGAGCTGTTTTTT.

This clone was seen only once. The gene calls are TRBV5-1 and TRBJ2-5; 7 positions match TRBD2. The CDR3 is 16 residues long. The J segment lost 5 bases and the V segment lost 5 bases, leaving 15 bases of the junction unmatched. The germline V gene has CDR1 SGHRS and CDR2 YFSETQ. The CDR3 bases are TGCGCCAGCAGATTGAATGTTTGGGGGGGTAGGGAGACCCAGTACTTC. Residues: CASRLNVWGGRETQYF.

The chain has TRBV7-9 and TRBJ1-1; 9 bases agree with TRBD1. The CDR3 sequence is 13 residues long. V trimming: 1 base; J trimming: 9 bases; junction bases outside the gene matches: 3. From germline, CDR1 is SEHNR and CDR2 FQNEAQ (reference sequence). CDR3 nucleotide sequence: TGTGCCAGCAGCTTAGGGACAGGGGAAAAAGCTTTCTTT. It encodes CASSLGTGEKAFF.

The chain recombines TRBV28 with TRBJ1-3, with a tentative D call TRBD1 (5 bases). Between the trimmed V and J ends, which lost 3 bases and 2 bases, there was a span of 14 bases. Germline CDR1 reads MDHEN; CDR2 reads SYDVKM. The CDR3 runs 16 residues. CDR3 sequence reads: CASSFMGGPPGNTIYF. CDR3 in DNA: TGTGCCAGCAGTTTTATGGGGGGTCCTCCTGGAAACACCATATATTTT. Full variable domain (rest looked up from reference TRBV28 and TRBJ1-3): DVKVTQSSRYLVKRTGEKVFLECVQDMDHENMFWYRQDPGLGLRLIYFSYDVKMKEKGDIPEGYSVSREKKERFSLILESASTNQTSMYLCASSFMGGPPGNTIYFGEGSWLTVV.

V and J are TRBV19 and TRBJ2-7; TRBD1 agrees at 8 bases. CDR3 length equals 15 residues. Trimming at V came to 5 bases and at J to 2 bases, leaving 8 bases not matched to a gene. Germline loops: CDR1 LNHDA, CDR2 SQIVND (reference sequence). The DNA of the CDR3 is TGTGCCAGTAGTTCCGGGACAGGCTATACCTACGAGCAGTACTTC. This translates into CASSSGTGYTYEQYF.

CDR3 DNA: TGTGCCAGCAGTTTATCGGCTGGACAACCCTATAATTCACCCCTCCACTTT. Protein product: CASSLSAGQPYNSPLHF. This chain joins TRBV27 and TRBJ1-6; D may be TRBD1 (5 bases). The CDR3 length is 17 residues. Per the germline V gene, CDR1 is MNHEY and CDR2 is SMNVEV (reference sequence). V lost 0 bases and J 2 bases, leaving 11 bases between the germline ends.

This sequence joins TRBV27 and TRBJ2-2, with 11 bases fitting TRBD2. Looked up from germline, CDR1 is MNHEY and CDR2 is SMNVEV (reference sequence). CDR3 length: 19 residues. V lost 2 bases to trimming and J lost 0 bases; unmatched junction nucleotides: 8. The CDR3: CASSLLSTSGGPNTGELFF. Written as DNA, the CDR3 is TGTGCCAGCAGTTTACTATCAACTAGCGGGGGTCCGAACACCGGGGAGCTGTTTTTT.

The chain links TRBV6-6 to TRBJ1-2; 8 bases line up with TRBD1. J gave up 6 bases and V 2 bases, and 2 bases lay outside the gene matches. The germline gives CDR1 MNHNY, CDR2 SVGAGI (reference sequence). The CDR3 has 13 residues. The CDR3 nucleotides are TGTGCCAGCAGTTACCCGGGACAGGATGGCTACACCTTC. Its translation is CASSYPGQDGYTF.

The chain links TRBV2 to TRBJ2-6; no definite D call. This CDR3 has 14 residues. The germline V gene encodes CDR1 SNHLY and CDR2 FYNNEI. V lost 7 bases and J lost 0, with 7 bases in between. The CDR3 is CASTKTSGANVLTF. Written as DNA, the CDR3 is TGTGCCAGCACAAAAACCTCTGGGGCCAACGTCCTGACTTTC.

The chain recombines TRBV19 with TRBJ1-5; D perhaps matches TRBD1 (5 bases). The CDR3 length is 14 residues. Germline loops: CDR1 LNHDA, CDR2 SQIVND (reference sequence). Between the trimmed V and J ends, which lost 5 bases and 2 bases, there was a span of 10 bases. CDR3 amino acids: CASSPGHGNQPQHF. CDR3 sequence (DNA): TGTGCCAGTAGTCCCGGACACGGCAATCAGCCCCAGCATTTT.

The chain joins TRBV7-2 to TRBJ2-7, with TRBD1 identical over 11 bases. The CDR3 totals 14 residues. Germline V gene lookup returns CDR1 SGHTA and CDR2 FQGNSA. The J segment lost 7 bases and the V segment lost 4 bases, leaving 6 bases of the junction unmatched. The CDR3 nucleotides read TGTGCCAGCAGCTCAGGACAGGGGGCGAAAGAGCAGTACTTC. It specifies CASSSGQGAKEQYF.

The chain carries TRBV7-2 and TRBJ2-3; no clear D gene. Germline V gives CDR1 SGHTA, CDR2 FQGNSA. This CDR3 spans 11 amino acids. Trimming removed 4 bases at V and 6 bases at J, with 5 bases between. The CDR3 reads CASSSMDTQYF. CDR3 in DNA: TGTGCCAGCAGCTCGATGGATACGCAGTATTTT.

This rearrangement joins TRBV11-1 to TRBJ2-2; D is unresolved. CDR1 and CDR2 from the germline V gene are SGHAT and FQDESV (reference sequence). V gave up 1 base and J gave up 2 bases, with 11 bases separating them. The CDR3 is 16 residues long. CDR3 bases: TGTGCCAGCAGCTTAGAATTTAGGATAAACACCGGGGAGCTGTTTTTT. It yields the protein CASSLEFRINTGELFF.

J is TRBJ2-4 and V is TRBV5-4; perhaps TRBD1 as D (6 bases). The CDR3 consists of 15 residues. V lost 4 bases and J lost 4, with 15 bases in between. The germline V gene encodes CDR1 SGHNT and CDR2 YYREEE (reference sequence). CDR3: CASSPTQGTKNIQYF. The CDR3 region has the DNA TGTGCCAGCAGCCCGACTCAGGGGACGAAAAACATTCAGTACTTC.

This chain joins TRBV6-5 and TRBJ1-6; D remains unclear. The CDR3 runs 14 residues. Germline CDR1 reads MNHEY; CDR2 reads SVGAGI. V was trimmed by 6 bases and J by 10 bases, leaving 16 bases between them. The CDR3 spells CASSRGGIRSPLHF. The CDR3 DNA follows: TGTGCCAGCAGCAGAGGAGGGATTAGGTCACCCCTCCACTTT.

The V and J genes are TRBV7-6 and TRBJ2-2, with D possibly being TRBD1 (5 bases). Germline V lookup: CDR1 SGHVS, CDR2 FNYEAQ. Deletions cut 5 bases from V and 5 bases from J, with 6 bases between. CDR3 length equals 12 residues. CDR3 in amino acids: CASSPGTGELFF. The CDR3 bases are TGTGCCAGCAGCCCAGGGACCGGGGAGCTGTTTTTT.

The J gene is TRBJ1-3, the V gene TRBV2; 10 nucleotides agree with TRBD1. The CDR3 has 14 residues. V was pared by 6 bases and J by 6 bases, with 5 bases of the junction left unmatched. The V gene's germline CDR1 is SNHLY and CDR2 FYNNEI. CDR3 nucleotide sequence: TGTGCCAGCAGCCCGGGACAGGGGTTAAACACCATATATTTT. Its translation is CASSPGQGLNTIYF.

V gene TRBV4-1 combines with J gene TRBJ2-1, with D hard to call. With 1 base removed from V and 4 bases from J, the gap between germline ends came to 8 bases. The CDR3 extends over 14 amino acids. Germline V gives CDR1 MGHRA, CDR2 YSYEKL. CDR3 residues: CASSQGKLYNEQFF. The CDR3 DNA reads TGCGCCAGCAGCCAAGGGAAGCTGTACAATGAGCAGTTCTTC.